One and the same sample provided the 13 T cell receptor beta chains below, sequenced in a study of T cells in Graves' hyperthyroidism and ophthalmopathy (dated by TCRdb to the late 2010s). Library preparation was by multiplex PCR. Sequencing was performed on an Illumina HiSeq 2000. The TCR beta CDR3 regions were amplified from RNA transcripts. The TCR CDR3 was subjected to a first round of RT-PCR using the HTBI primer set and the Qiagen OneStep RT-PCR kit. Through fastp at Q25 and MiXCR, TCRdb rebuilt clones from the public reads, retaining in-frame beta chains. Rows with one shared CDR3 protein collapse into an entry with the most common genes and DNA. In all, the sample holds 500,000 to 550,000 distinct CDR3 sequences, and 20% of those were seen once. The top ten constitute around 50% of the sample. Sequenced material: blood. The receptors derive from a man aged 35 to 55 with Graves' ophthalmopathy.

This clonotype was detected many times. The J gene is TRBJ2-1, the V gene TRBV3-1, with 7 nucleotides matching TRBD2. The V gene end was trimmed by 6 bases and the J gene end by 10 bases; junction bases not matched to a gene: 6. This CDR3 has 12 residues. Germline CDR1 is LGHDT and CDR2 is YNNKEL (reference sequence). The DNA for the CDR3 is TGTGCCAGCAGGCCGCTTAGCGGGGAGCAGTTCTTC. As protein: CASRPLSGEQFF.

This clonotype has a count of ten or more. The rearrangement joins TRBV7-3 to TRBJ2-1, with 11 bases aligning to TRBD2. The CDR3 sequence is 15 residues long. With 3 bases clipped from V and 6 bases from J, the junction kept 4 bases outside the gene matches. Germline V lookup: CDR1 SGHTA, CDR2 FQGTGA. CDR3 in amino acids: CASSFSGGASNEQFF. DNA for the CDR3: TGTGCCAGCAGCTTTAGCGGGGGGGCAAGCAATGAGCAGTTCTTC.

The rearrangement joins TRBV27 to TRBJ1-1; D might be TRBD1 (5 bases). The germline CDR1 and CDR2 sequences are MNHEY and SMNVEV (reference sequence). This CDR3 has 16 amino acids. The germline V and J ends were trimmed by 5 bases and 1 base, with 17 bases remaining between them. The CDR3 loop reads CASSTLPGRSNTEAFF. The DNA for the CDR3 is TGTGCCAGCAGTACTCTCCCGGGACGGTCGAACACTGAAGCTTTCTTT.

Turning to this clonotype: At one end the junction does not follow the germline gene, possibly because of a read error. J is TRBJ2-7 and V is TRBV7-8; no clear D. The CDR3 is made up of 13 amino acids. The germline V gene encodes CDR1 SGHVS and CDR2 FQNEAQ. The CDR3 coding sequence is TGTGCCAGCAGCTTAGGCGGTTCCTACGGGCAGTACTTC. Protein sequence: CASSLGGSYGQYF.

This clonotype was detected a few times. The CDR3 sequence: CASSYSIGEWEYF. The DNA of the CDR3 is TGTGCCAGCAGTTACTCAATTGGCGAATGGGAGTATTTT. This sequence joins TRBV6-5 and TRBJ2-3; D gene unclear. The CDR3 loop spans 13 amino acids. With 0 bases removed from V and 13 bases from J, the gap between germline ends came to 14 bases. The germline gives CDR1 MNHEY, CDR2 SVGAGI.

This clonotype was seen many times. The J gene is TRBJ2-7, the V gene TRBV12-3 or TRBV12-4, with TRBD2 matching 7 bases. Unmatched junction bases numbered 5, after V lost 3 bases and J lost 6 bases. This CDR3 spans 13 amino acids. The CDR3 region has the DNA TGTGCCAGCAGTTTCCGACTAGCAAGCGAGCAGTACTTC. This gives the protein CASSFRLASEQYF.

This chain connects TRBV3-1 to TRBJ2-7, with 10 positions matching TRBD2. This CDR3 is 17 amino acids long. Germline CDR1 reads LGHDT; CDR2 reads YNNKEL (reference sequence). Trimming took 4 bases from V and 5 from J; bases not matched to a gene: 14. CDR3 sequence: CASSRPGLAYLDNEQYF. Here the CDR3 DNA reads TGTGCCAGCAGCCGGCCGGGACTAGCGTACCTGGATAACGAGCAGTACTTC.

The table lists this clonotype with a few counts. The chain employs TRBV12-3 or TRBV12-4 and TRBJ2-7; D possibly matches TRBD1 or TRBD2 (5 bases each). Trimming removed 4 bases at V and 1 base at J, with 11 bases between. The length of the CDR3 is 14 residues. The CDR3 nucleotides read TGTGCCAGCAGTTCAGGGACGGATTCCTACGAGCAGTACTTC. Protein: CASSSGTDSYEQYF.

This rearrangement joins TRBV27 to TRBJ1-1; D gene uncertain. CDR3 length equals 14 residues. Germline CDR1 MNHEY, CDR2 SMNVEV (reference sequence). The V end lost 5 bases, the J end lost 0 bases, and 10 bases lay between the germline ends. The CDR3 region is CASSPIDMNTEAFF. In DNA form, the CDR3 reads TGTGCCAGCAGTCCCATAGACATGAACACTGAAGCTTTCTTT.

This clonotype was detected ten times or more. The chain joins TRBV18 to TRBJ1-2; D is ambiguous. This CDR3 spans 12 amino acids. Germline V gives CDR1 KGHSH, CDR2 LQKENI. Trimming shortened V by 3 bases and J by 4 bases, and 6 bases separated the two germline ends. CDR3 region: CASSPGSYGYTF. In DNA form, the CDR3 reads TGTGCCAGCTCACCGGGGAGCTATGGCTACACCTTC.

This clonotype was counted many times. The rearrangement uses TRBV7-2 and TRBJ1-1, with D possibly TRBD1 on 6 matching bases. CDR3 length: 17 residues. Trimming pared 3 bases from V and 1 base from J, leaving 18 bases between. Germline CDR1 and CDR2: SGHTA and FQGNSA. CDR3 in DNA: TGTGCCAGCAGCTTCGCACAGGGAGGGTTGGGGAACACTGAAGCTTTCTTT. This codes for CASSFAQGGLGNTEAFF.

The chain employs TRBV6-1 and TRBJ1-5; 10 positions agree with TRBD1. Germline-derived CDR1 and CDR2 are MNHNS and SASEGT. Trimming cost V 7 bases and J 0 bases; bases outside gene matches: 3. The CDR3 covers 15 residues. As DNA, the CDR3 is TGTGCCAGCATGGGACAGGGGAGTAGCAATCAGCCCCAGCATTTT. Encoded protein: CASMGQGSSNQPQHF.

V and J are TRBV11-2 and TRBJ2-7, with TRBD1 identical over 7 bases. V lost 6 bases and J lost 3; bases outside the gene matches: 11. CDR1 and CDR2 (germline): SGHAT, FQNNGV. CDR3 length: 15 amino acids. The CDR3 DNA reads TGTGCCAGCAGACAACCAGGGACAGCCAACTACGAGCAGTACTTC. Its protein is CASRQPGTANYEQYF.